This T cell receptor beta chain emerged from a study of long-term antiretroviral therapy in people with HIV. The libraries were made with immunoSEQ v3.0 at survey level. TCRdb keeps only in-frame clones here, not all; method: immunoSEQ multiplex PCR. This sample has around 21,000 clones, with around 84% found just once. With regard to this clone: Its antigen is not known. This sample also contains other DNA sequences that code for the same CDR3.

Study results and caveats: Diversity increased after ART yet remained lower than in transplant donor controls. Compared with controls, HIV repertoires showed narrower CDR3 length ranges.

Germline assignment: CDR1 MNHNS and CDR2 SASEGT. The CDR3 contains 14 residues. Trimming stripped 4 bases from V and 2 bases from J, with 9 bases between. The sequence was collected from a man between 25 and 39 years old with HIV. The chain joins TRBV6-1 to TRBJ1-5; D may be TRBD1 (6 bases). Specimen: unsorted PBMCs, collected less than 6 years after starting antiretroviral therapy. The chain's CDR3 is CASSGRTGNQPQHF. For the CDR3, the DNA is TGTGCCAGCAGTGGCAGGACAGGCAATCAGCCCCAGCATTTT.